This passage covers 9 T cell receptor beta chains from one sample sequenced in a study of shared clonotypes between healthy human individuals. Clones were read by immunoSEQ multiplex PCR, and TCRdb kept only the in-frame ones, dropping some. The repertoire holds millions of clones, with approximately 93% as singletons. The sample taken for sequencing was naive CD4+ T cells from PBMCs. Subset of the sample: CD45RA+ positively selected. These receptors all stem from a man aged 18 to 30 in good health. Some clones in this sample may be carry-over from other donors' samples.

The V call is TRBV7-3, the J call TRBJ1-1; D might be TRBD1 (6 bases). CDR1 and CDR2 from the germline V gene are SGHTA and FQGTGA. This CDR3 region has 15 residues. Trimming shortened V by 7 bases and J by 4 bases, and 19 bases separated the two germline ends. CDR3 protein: CASTPPGGRFTEAFF. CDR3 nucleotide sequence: TGTGCCAGCACCCCCCCCGGGGGGCGTTTCACTGAAGCTTTCTTT.

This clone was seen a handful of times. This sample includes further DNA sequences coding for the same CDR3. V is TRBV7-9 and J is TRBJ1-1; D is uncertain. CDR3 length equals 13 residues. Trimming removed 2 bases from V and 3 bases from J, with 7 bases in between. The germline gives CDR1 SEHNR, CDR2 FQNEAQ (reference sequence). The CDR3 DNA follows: TGTGCCAGCAGCTTACGTCAAGACACTGAAGCTTTCTTT. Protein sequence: CASSLRQDTEAFF. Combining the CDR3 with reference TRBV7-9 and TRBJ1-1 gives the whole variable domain DTGVSQNPRHKITKRGQNVTFRCDPISEHNRLYWYRQTLGQGPEFLTYFQNEAQLEKSRLLSDRFSAERPKGSFSTLEIQRTEQGDSAMYLCASSLRQDTEAFFGQGTRLTVV.

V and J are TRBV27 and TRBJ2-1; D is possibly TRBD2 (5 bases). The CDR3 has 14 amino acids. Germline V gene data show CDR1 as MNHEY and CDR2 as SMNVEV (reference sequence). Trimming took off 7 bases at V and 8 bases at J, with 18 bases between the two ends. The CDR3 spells CASNPTGVGDEQFF. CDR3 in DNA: TGTGCCAGCAACCCAACCGGGGTCGGCGATGAGCAGTTCTTC.

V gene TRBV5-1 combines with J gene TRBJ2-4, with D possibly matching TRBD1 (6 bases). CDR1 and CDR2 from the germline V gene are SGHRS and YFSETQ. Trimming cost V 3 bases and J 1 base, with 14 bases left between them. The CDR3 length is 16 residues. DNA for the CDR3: TGCGCCAGCAGCTCCGGACAGACCTCGGCCAAAAACATTCAGTACTTC. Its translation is CASSSGQTSAKNIQYF. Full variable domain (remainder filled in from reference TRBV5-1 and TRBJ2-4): KAGVTQTPRYLIKTRGQQVTLSCSPISGHRSVSWYQQTPGQGLQFLFEYFSETQRNKGNFPGRFSGRQFSNSRSEMNVSTLELGDSALYLCASSSGQTSAKNIQYFGAGTRLSVL.

The CDR3 DNA reads TGCGCCAGCAGCTTGGGTAGCGGGAGGGCCGGTGAGCAGTTCTTC. It is translated as CASSLGSGRAGEQFF. This chain uses TRBV5-1 with TRBJ2-1; TRBD2 agrees at 11 bases. V was pared by 0 bases and J by 9 bases, with 5 bases of the junction left unmatched. Germline CDR1 is SGHRS and CDR2 is YFSETQ. The CDR3 is 15 amino acids.

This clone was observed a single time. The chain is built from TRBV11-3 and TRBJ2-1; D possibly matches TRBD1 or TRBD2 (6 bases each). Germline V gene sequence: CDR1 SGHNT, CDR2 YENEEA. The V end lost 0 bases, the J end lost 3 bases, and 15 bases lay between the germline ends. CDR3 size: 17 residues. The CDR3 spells CASSLDRGESGYNEQFF. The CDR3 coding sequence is TGTGCCAGCAGCTTAGATAGGGGGGAGTCAGGCTACAATGAGCAGTTCTTC.

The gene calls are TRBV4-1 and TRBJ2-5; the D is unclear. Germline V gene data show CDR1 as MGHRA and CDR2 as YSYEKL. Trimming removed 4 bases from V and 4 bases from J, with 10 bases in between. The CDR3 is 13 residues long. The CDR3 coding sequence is TGCGCCAGCAGCCCAAGAACGGGAGAGACCCAGTACTTC. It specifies CASSPRTGETQYF.

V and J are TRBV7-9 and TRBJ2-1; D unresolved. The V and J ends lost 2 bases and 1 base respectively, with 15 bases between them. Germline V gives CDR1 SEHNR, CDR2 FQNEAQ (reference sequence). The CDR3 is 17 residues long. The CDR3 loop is CASSLLGVYRSYNEQFF. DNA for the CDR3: TGTGCCAGCAGCTTACTGGGCGTCTATCGGTCCTACAATGAGCAGTTCTTC.

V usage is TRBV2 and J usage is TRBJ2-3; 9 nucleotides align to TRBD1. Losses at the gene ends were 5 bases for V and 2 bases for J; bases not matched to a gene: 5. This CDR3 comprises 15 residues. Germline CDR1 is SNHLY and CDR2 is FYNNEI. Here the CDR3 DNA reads TGTGCCAGCAGTAGAGACAGGGGGAACACAGATACGCAGTATTTT. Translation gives CASSRDRGNTDTQYF.